What follows is one TCR beta chain and its context. These data are taken from a study of T cells in Graves' hyperthyroidism and ophthalmopathy. Using RNA transcripts as the source, TCR beta CDR3 regions were amplified. When the TCR CDR3 underwent first-round RT-PCR, the HTBI primer set was used. TCRdb passed the multiplex PCR reads through MiXCR, listing each CDR3 protein once. The sample yields about 270,000 distinct CDR3 sequences, around 22% seen once. V gave up 5 bases and J gave up 3 bases, with 14 bases separating them. There are 14 residues in the CDR3. Germline V gene data show CDR1 as KGHSH and CDR2 as LQKENI.

Sequencing was carried out using blood. The receptor was isolated from a man younger than 40 with Graves' ophthalmopathy. V gene TRBV18 combines with J gene TRBJ2-7, with D possibly called TRBD1 or TRBD2 (5 bases each). The CDR3 loop reads CASSGDALFYEQYF. The CDR3 DNA follows: TGTGCCAGCTCAGGGGACGCCTTATTCTACGAGCAGTACTTC. Together with reference TRBV18 and TRBJ2-7, the CDR3 gives the full variable domain: NAGVMQNPRHLVRRRGQEARLRCSPMKGHSHVYWYRQLPEEGLKFMVYLQKENIIDESGMPKERFSAEFPKEGPSILRIQQVVRGDSAAYFCASSGDALFYEQYFGPGTRLTVT.